These T cell receptor beta chains were read from a single sample in a study of T cells after yellow fever vaccination. From the 5' RACE reads, TCRdb called clonotypes with MiXCR, one entry per CDR3 protein. This sample yields 100,000 to 150,000 distinct CDR3 sequences, of which around 15% are seen a single time; around 40% belongs to the top ten. The specimen was CD8+ T cells sorted from PBMCs, collected 5 days after the yellow fever booster vaccination. The receptors come from a man aged 18 to 35 who received the YFV17D yellow fever vaccine. CDR3s include the opening cysteine and the closing phenylalanine or tryptophan. The order of the fields is J gene, V gene, D gene, clone size, CDR3 DNA, CDR3 protein. The D gene is left open where the match is weak. Some rows have no size entry. The others give once, few or many, or a class for an expanded clone.

j_gene: TRBJ2-1; v_gene: TRBV5-4; d_gene: NA; abundance: few; CDR3nt: TGTGCCAGCAGCTCCTCCCTGAACAGGAATGAGCAGTTCTTC; CDR3aa: CASSSSLNRNEQFF
j_gene: TRBJ1-5; v_gene: TRBV5-6; d_gene: NA; abundance: few; CDR3nt: TGTGCCAGCAGCCCTGGGGGTCAGCCCCAGCATTTT; CDR3aa: CASSPGGQPQHF
j_gene: TRBJ2-1; v_gene: TRBV10-3; d_gene: NA; abundance: few; CDR3nt: TGTGCCATCAGTGAGGGTCGGGTCGGGGGGCTGTCCTACAATGAGCAGTTCTTC; CDR3aa: CAISEGRVGGLSYNEQFF
j_gene: TRBJ2-2; v_gene: TRBV4-3; d_gene: NA; abundance: few; CDR3nt: TGCGCCAGCAGCCAAGAGCAGCGTGGGGGCGGGGAGCTGTTTTTT; CDR3aa: CASSQEQRGGGELFF
j_gene: TRBJ2-1; v_gene: TRBV6-2/TRBV6-3; d_gene: NA; abundance: NA; CDR3nt: TGTGCCAGCAAGGGGGGGGCTCTCTACAATGAGCAGTTCTTC; CDR3aa: CASKGGALYNEQFF
j_gene: TRBJ1-2; v_gene: TRBV24-1; d_gene: TRBD1; abundance: NA; CDR3nt: TGTGCCACCAGTGACCCGGGACAGAGGTTCTATGGCTACACCTTC; CDR3aa: CATSDPGQRFYGYTF
j_gene: TRBJ1-1; v_gene: TRBV6-1; d_gene: NA; abundance: NA; CDR3nt: TGTGCCAGCCCCGGACTGGGGCGCCTGAACACTGAAGCTTTCTTT; CDR3aa: CASPGLGRLNTEAFF
j_gene: TRBJ2-7; v_gene: TRBV6-2/TRBV6-3; d_gene: NA; abundance: few; CDR3nt: TGTGCCAGCAGTTACGGGCAGACCTACGAGCAGTACTTC; CDR3aa: CASSYGQTYEQYF
j_gene: TRBJ2-7; v_gene: TRBV4-3; d_gene: NA; abundance: few; CDR3nt: TGCGCCAGCAGGGGTCATTCACGCGAGCAGTACTTC; CDR3aa: CASRGHSREQYF
j_gene: TRBJ2-3; v_gene: TRBV20-1; d_gene: NA; abundance: many; CDR3nt: TGCAGTGCTACCTGGGGGTCAGATACGCAGTATTTT; CDR3aa: CSATWGSDTQYF
j_gene: TRBJ2-2; v_gene: TRBV12-3/TRBV12-4; d_gene: TRBD2; abundance: few; CDR3nt: TGTGCCAGCAGTCCCAGCGGGGGGGCCACCGGGGAGCTGTTTTTT; CDR3aa: CASSPSGGATGELFF
j_gene: TRBJ2-2; v_gene: TRBV7-9; d_gene: NA; abundance: NA; CDR3nt: TGTGCCAGCAGCCCAACGAGGGGGGAATCACTGAACACCGGGGAGCTGTTTTTT; CDR3aa: CASSPTRGESLNTGELFF
j_gene: TRBJ2-5; v_gene: TRBV11-2; d_gene: NA; abundance: NA; CDR3nt: TGTGCCAGCAGCCCTGCTGTAGAGACCCAGTACTTC; CDR3aa: CASSPAVETQYF
j_gene: TRBJ2-1; v_gene: TRBV12-5; d_gene: NA; abundance: few; CDR3nt: TGTGCTAGTGGGGGTACAGGGTCCCATGAGCAGTTCTTC; CDR3aa: CASGGTGSHEQFF
j_gene: TRBJ2-6; v_gene: TRBV7-9; d_gene: NA; abundance: many; CDR3nt: TGTGCCAGCAGCTTACGGGATTCCCTTTCCTCTGGGGCCAACGTCCTGACTTTC; CDR3aa: CASSLRDSLSSGANVLTF
j_gene: TRBJ2-1; v_gene: TRBV5-4; d_gene: TRBD1; abundance: few; CDR3nt: TGTGCCAGCAGCCCTGGGACAGTCAATGAGCAGTTCTTC; CDR3aa: CASSPGTVNEQFF
j_gene: TRBJ2-1; v_gene: TRBV7-8; d_gene: NA; abundance: few; CDR3nt: TGTGCCAGCAGCTTATTAGCGGACAATGAGCAGTTCTTC; CDR3aa: CASSLLADNEQFF
j_gene: TRBJ1-2; v_gene: TRBV25-1; d_gene: NA; abundance: NA; CDR3nt: TGTGCCAGCAGTGAAGATTGGACAGCCGGCTACACCTTC; CDR3aa: CASSEDWTAGYTF
j_gene: TRBJ2-1; v_gene: TRBV11-2; d_gene: TRBD2; abundance: few; CDR3nt: TGTGCCAGCAGCTCCTTAGCGGGGGGGCCCGCTGAGCAGTTCTTC; CDR3aa: CASSSLAGGPAEQFF
j_gene: TRBJ1-1; v_gene: TRBV2; d_gene: NA; abundance: few; CDR3nt: TGTGCCAGCAGTGAAGCGGCAGGGATGAAAGCTTTCTTT; CDR3aa: CASSEAAGMKAFF
j_gene: TRBJ1-1; v_gene: TRBV27; d_gene: NA; abundance: few; CDR3nt: TGTGCCAGCAGTTTAGGGTTTAACACTGAAGCTTTCTTT; CDR3aa: CASSLGFNTEAFF
j_gene: TRBJ2-5; v_gene: TRBV9; d_gene: NA; abundance: NA; CDR3nt: TGTGCCAGCAGCGTGGGCGGTTTGGAGACCCAGTACTTC; CDR3aa: CASSVGGLETQYF
j_gene: TRBJ1-4; v_gene: TRBV20-1; d_gene: NA; abundance: few; CDR3nt: TGCAGTGCTAGAGAGAGGGGGGGGACTAATGAAAAACTGTTTTTT; CDR3aa: CSARERGGTNEKLFF
j_gene: TRBJ1-1; v_gene: TRBV11-2; d_gene: NA; abundance: few; CDR3nt: TGTGCCAGCAGCGCCTTGCACGGCACTGAAGCTTTCTTT; CDR3aa: CASSALHGTEAFF
j_gene: TRBJ2-5; v_gene: TRBV25-1; d_gene: NA; abundance: few; CDR3nt: TGTGCCAGCAGTGCGGGGTTGGAGACCCAGTACTTC; CDR3aa: CASSAGLETQYF
j_gene: TRBJ1-6; v_gene: TRBV20-1; d_gene: TRBD1; abundance: NA; CDR3nt: TGCAGTGCCTACGCCTGGACAGGGCGCTATAATTCACCCCTCCACTTT; CDR3aa: CSAYAWTGRYNSPLHF
j_gene: TRBJ2-7; v_gene: TRBV5-1; d_gene: TRBD1; abundance: few; CDR3nt: TGCGCCAGCAGCTTGGAAGCACAGGGGGCAGTCTACGAGCAGTACTTC; CDR3aa: CASSLEAQGAVYEQYF
j_gene: TRBJ1-1; v_gene: TRBV6-5; d_gene: NA; abundance: NA; CDR3nt: TGTGCCAGCACGTCCGGGGGGAACACTGAAGCTTTCTTT; CDR3aa: CASTSGGNTEAFF
j_gene: TRBJ2-7; v_gene: TRBV19; d_gene: TRBD2; abundance: NA; CDR3nt: TGTGCCAGTAGTACCCCTAGCGGGGAAGGCGAGCAGTACTTC; CDR3aa: CASSTPSGEGEQYF